A single T cell receptor beta chain is shown here with its context. What it recognizes is unknown. cDNA synthesis used the whole RNA isolate, giving expressed TCRB sequences. The assay was immunoSEQ multiplex PCR, and TCRdb's table has in-frame clones only and misses some. The sample has around 40,000 clones; about 66% are singletons. Looked up from germline, CDR1 is SGHTA and CDR2 is FQGNSA. The CDR3 is 14 residues long. With 3 bases removed from V and 9 bases from J, the gap between germline ends came to 15 bases. This sample is part of a study of beta chain features in type 1 diabetes. Overall study findings and caveats: Significant though moderate, a shortening of TCRB CDR3s appeared in all four CD4+ subsets of Type 1 diabetes patients.

CD4+ naive, central memory, regulatory and stem cell-like memory subsets were isolated by sorting on CD45RO/CCR7/CD25/CD127/CD95/CD27. This clonotype was obtained from a man aged 25 to 40 with type 1 diabetes. Some clones in this sample may be carry-over from other donors' samples. The chain combines TRBV7-2 with TRBJ2-1, with TRBD2 as a possible D gene (5 bases). The sequenced sample was Tregs from blood. The CDR3 coding sequence is TGTGCCAGCAGCTTCGGGCGATTCGAGGGTGAGCAGTTCTTC. Its protein is CASSFGRFEGEQFF. Full variable domain (missing parts from reference TRBV7-2 and TRBJ2-1): GAGVSQSPSNKVTEKGKDVELRCDPISGHTALYWYRQSLGQGLEFLIYFQGNSAPDKSGLPSDRFSAERTGGSVSTLTIQRTQQEDSAVYLCASSFGRFEGEQFFGPGTRLTVL.